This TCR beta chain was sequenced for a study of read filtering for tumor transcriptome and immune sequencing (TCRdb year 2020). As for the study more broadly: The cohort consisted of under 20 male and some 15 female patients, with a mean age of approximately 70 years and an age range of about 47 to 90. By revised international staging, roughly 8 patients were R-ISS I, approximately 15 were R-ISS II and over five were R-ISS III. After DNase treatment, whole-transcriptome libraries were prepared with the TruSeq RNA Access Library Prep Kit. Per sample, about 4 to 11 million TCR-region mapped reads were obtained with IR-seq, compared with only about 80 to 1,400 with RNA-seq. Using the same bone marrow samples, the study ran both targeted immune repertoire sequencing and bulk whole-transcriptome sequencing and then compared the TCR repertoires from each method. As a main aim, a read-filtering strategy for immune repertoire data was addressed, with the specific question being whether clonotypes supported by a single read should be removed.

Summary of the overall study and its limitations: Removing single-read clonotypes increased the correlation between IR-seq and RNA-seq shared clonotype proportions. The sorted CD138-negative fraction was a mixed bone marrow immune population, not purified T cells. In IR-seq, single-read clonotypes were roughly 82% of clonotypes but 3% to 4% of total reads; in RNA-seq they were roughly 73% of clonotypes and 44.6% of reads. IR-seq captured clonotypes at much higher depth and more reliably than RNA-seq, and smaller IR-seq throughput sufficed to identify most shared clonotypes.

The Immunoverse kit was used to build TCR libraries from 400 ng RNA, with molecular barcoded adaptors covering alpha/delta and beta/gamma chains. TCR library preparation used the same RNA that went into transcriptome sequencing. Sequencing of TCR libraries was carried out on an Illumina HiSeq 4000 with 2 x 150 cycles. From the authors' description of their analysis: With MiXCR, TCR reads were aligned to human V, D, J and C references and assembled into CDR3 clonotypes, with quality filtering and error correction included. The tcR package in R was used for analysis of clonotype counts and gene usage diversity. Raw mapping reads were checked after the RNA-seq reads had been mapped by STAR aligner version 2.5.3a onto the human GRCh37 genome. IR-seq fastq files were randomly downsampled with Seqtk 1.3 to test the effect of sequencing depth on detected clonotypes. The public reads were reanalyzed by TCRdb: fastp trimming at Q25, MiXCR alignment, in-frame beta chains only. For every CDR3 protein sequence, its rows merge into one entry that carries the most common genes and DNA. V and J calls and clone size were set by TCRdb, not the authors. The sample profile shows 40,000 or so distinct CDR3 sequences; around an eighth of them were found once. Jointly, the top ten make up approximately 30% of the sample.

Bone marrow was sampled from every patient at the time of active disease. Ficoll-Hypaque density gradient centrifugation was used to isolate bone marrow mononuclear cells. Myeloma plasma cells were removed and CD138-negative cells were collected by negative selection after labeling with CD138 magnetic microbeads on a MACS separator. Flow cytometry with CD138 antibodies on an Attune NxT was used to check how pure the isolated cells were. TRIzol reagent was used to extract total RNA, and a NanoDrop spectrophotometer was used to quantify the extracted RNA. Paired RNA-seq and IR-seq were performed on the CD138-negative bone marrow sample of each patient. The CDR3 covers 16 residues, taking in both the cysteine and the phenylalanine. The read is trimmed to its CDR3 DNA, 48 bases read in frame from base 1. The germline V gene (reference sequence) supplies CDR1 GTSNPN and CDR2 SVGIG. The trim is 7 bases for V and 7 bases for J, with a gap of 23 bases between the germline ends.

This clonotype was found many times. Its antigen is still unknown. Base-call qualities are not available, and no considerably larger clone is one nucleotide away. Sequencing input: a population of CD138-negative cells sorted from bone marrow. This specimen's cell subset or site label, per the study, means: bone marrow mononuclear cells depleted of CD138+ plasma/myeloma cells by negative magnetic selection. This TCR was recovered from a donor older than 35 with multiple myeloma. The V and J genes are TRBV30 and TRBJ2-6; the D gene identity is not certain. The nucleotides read TGTGCCTTGTCATCGACCGACGGGTCTAGAGCCAACGTCCTGACTTTC. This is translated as CALSSTDGSRANVLTF. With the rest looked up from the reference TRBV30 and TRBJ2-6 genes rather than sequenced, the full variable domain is SQTIHQWPATLVQPVGSPLSLECTVEGTSNPNLYWYRQAAGRGLQLLFYSVGIGQISSEVPQNLSASRPQDRQFILSSKKLLLSDSGFYLCALSSTDGSRANVLTFGAGSRLTVL.